The following is a T cell receptor beta chain sequence with its context. The sample originates from a study of cytomegalovirus exposure and HLA in healthy donors. The PCR was carried out with 60 Vbeta primers and 13 Jbeta primers. Libraries were prepared by immunoSEQ multiplex PCR; TCRdb keeps only in-frame clonotypes and omits some of them. Of roughly 140,000 clones listed, about three quarters are singletons. This CDR3 is 14 amino acids long. After removal of 7 bases from V and 3 bases from J, the junction contained 4 bases not matched to a gene. In germline, CDR1 is SGHRS, CDR2 YFSETQ. The receptor's source is a human donor in good health. This chain joins TRBV5-1 and TRBJ2-2; 9 nucleotides match TRBD1. The sequenced material came from PBMCs. CDR3 residues: CASRTGEDTGELFF. The CDR3 coding sequence is TGCGCCAGCCGGACAGGGGAGGACACCGGGGAGCTGTTTTTT.